Presented here are 2 T cell receptor beta chains from one specimen sequenced in a study of blood T cell repertoires in COVID-19. TCRdb keeps only in-frame clones here, not all; method: immunoSEQ multiplex PCR. The profile shows more than 100,000 clones, about 87% of them singletons. The sample comprised peripheral blood. These receptors were taken from a woman between 55 and 75 years old with acute or convalescent COVID-19.

The J gene is TRBJ1-2, the V gene TRBV6-5; 8 bases match TRBD1. The ends lost 5 bases at V and 6 bases at J; junction bases unmatched: 5. CDR1 MNHEY and CDR2 SVGAGI come from the germline V gene. The CDR3 is made up of 13 amino acids. Here the CDR3 reads CASSPDRVNGYTF. The DNA of the CDR3 is TGTGCCAGCAGTCCGGACAGGGTAAATGGCTACACCTTC.

The rearrangement joins TRBV15 to TRBJ2-7, with 11 bases aligning to TRBD2. This CDR3 is 16 amino acids long. The germline V gene has CDR1 LNHNV and CDR2 YYDKDF (reference sequence). The V and J ends lost 0 bases and 4 bases, in that order; junction bases with no gene match: 5. CDR3 region: CATSRDLRLAGYEQYF. The CDR3, as DNA: TGTGCCACCAGCAGAGATCTGAGACTAGCGGGATACGAGCAGTACTTC.